A selection of T cell receptor beta chains follows, all from one sample in a study of blood T cell repertoires in COVID-19. Measured with immunoSEQ multiplex PCR; TCRdb has only the in-frame clones, and not every one. The table lists about 140,000 clones, approximately 80% of them singletons, with around 1.8% in the top ten. The specimen sequenced was peripheral blood. The source is an older woman with acute or convalescent COVID-19. Each CDR3 is given with its conserved first and last residue. The D gene is left open where the match is weak. Where a row states a size, it is once, few, many or the class of an expanded clone; other rows omit it.

TRBJ2-1,TRBV27,NA,NA,CASIPYQGDYNEQFF,TGTGCCAGCATCCCATATCAGGGTGACTACAATGAGCAGTTCTTC
TRBJ2-1,TRBV7-3,NA,NA,CASSFGSSDNEQFF,TGTGCCAGCAGCTTCGGGTCGTCCGACAATGAGCAGTTCTTC
TRBJ1-1,TRBV6-1,NA,NA,CASSDGSSPTEAFF,TGTGCCAGCAGTGACGGGTCAAGCCCCACTGAAGCTTTCTTT
TRBJ2-1,TRBV6-5,NA,TRBD2,CASRLGLAPEQFF,TGTGCCAGCAGGCTGGGACTAGCGCCTGAGCAGTTCTTC
TRBJ2-1,TRBV6-5,NA,TRBD2,CASGSSGRFNEQFF,TGTGCCAGCGGGTCTAGCGGGAGGTTCAATGAGCAGTTCTTC
TRBJ2-3,TRBV6-5,NA,NA,CASRSRGTDTQYF,TGTGCCAGCAGGTCGAGAGGCACAGATACGCAGTATTTT
TRBJ1-2,TRBV6-5,NA,NA,CASSPTGPYGYTF,TGTGCCAGCAGTCCCACTGGGCCCTATGGCTACACCTTC
TRBJ1-5,TRBV19,NA,NA,CASTMGRRGGQPQHF,TGTGCCAGTACTATGGGTCGCAGGGGTGGTCAGCCCCAGCATTTT
TRBJ1-4,TRBV11-2,NA,NA,CASSLDRSRNEKLFF,TGTGCCAGCAGCCTCGACAGGAGTCGCAATGAAAAACTGTTTTTT
TRBJ2-7,TRBV11-1,NA,TRBD1,CASSIRPSTGTYEQYF,TGTGCCAGCAGCATCCGCCCATCGACAGGGACCTACGAGCAGTACTTC
TRBJ2-1,TRBV28,NA,TRBD2,CASSLEQLSGRLYEQFF,TGTGCCAGCAGTTTGGAACAGCTTAGCGGGAGGCTGTATGAGCAGTTCTTC
TRBJ2-6,TRBV5-1,NA,NA,CASSPTRDSGANVLTF,TGCGCCAGCAGCCCCACCAGGGATTCTGGGGCCAACGTCCTGACTTTC
TRBJ2-2,TRBV28,NA,NA,CASSFGLRGTGELFF,TGTGCCAGCAGTTTTGGCCTTCGGGGCACCGGGGAGCTGTTTTTT
TRBJ2-1,TRBV7-9,NA,TRBD2,CASSSGLAYNEQFF,TGTGCCAGCAGCTCCGGACTAGCCTACAATGAGCAGTTCTTC
TRBJ2-7,TRBV29-1,NA,NA,CSVQGGPYEQYF,TGCAGCGTTCAGGGCGGCCCCTACGAGCAGTACTTC
TRBJ2-5,TRBV6-5,once,NA,CASTPRETQYF,TGTGCCAGCACCCCGCGGGAGACCCAGTACTTC
TRBJ1-2,TRBV7-6,few,NA,CASSLEVGGNYGYTF,TGTGCCAGCAGCTTAGAAGTCGGAGGGAACTATGGCTACACCTTC
TRBJ2-7,TRBV28,once,NA,CASRRSSYEQYF,TGTGCCAGCAGGAGGAGCTCCTACGAGCAGTACTTC
TRBJ2-6,TRBV28,NA,TRBD1,CASRVMTGLSSGANVLTF,TGTGCCAGCAGGGTCATGACAGGGTTATCCTCTGGGGCCAACGTCCTGACTTTC
TRBJ1-2,TRBV7-9,NA,NA,CASSSTDRSNYGYTF,TGTGCCAGCAGCTCGACTGACAGGAGTAACTATGGCTACACCTTC
TRBJ2-7,TRBV5-1,NA,NA,CASSFGDSLTHEQYF,TGCGCCAGCAGCTTCGGTGACTCTCTTACCCACGAGCAGTACTTC
TRBJ2-5,TRBV10-3,NA,NA,CAISGTLETQYF,TGTGCCATCAGTGGGACTTTAGAGACCCAGTACTTC
TRBJ2-3,TRBV7-8,once,NA,CASATQGIRTDTQYF,TGTGCCAGCGCCACCCAGGGAATTCGCACAGATACGCAGTATTTT